This T cell receptor (beta chain) is from a study of breast tumors, draining lymph nodes, adjacent tissues. General study points: Compared with basal-like, luminal-like tumors shared significantly more repertoire with nontumor tissue. The lymph node origin of tumor T cells was framed as consistent with a hypothesis, not demonstrated. Most tumor T cells seemingly derive from lymph node, then expand in tumor. Compared with lymph nodes, tumors were less diverse; compared with nontumor tissue, more.

Trimming pared 4 bases from V and 0 bases from J, leaving 13 bases between. The germline CDR1 and CDR2 sequences are SGHTA and FQGNSA. This CDR3 spans 15 amino acids. TCRdb recomputed calls from the multiplex PCR reads with MiXCR, one row per CDR3 protein. The sample lists approximately 230,000 distinct CDR3 sequences, about 34% occurring once. On this clonotype: No antigen is known for it.

The lymph nodes were axillary draining lymph nodes from breast cancer patients. The clonotype was recovered from a female donor with breast cancer. Some clones in this sample may be carry-over from other donors' samples. This chain joins TRBV7-2 and TRBJ2-7, with D perhaps matching TRBD1 or TRBD2 (6 bases each). Sequencing was performed on axillary lymph node tissue. The CDR3 DNA reads TGTGCCAGCAGCTCTCCGGGGGCTCTCTCCTACGAGCAGTACTTC. It encodes CASSSPGALSYEQYF.